This TCR beta chain was profiled in a study of T cells in Graves' hyperthyroidism and ophthalmopathy. Study as a whole: Specimen type is peripheral blood, collected at initial diagnosis prior to any treatment.

Uncontrolled infection, other autoimmune disease, pregnancy or lactation barred patients from enrollment. The CDR3 length is 15 residues. The germline gives CDR1 SGHRS, CDR2 YFSETQ. V was trimmed by 4 bases and J by 5 bases, leaving 16 bases between them. The TCR beta CDR3 regions underwent amplification using RNA transcripts as the source. With the HTBI primer set, the TCR CDR3 went through a first round of RT-PCR. TCRdb re-derived calls from the multiplex PCR reads in MiXCR, one entry per CDR3 protein. The table records a few hundred thousand distinct CDR3 sequences, approximately 14% of them present only once.

The chain employs TRBV5-1 and TRBJ2-4; the D call may be TRBD1 or TRBD2 (5 bases each). The material sequenced was blood. The TCR originated in a woman between 18 and 29 years old with Graves' hyperthyroidism. The CDR3 bases are TGCGCCAGCAGCAACAGGTTGGGGGTTCAAAACATTCAGTACTTC. Residues: CASSNRLGVQNIQYF.